What follows are 31 T cell receptor beta chains derived from one specimen sequenced in a study of beta chain features in type 1 diabetes. Regarding the study as a whole: TCRB CDR3 length was moderately but significantly reduced in all four CD4+ subsets of Type 1 diabetes patients.

No antigen has been assigned to these receptors. Expressed TCRB transcripts were sequenced because the isolated RNA had all been reverse transcribed beforehand. Data came from immunoSEQ multiplex PCR; TCRdb stores just in-frame clones and leaves some out. The sample has some 240,000 clones, roughly 16% seen once. The source material was naive CD4+ T cells from blood. The source of these receptors is a man younger than 45 with type 1 diabetes.

This chain uses TRBV7-2 with TRBJ2-5; maybe TRBD2 (5 bases). V lost 5 bases and J lost 5, with 18 bases in between. The germline V gene encodes CDR1 SGHTA and CDR2 FQGNSA. CDR3 length equals 15 residues. CDR3 amino acids: CASSPRVAGVETQYF. CDR3 bases: TGTGCCAGCAGCCCCCGAGTAGCCGGGGTCGAGACCCAGTACTTC.

This clone was seen a few times. The chain uses TRBV4-2 and TRBJ2-1; no clear D gene. The CDR3 has 13 amino acids. V gave up 0 bases and J gave up 9 bases, with 9 bases separating them. Germline assignment: CDR1 LGHNA and CDR2 YNFKEQ. The CDR3 is CASSQDRRTEQFF. CDR3 bases: TGTGCCAGCAGCCAAGATCGACGGACTGAGCAGTTCTTC.

The sample holds a few counts of this clone. The rearrangement joins TRBV6-6 to TRBJ2-5; 7 bases fit TRBD1. Looked up from germline, CDR1 is MNHNY and CDR2 is SVGAGI (reference sequence). The CDR3 totals 11 residues. The V segment lost 11 bases and the J segment 3 bases; nucleotides outside the gene matches: 3. The CDR3 nucleotides are TGTGCCGTCGGGACAGAAGAGACCCAGTACTTC. Translating gives CAVGTEETQYF.

The J gene is TRBJ1-1, the V gene TRBV18; no clear D gene. The germline CDR1 and CDR2 sequences are KGHSH and LQKENI. The CDR3 loop spans 12 amino acids. The V end lost 3 bases, the J end lost 1 base, and 3 bases lay between the germline ends. CDR3 DNA: TGTGCCAGCTCACCGGGGAACACTGAAGCTTTCTTT. This sequence encodes CASSPGNTEAFF.

The sample holds a few counts of this clone. The identical CDR3 is also encoded by other nucleotide sequences in the sample. The chain couples TRBV29-1 to TRBJ2-3; a weak D match, TRBD1 (5 bases). The CDR3 spans 13 residues. In germline, CDR1 is SQVTM, CDR2 ANQGSEA. Trimming took 4 bases from V and 2 from J, leaving 10 bases between them. The CDR3 loop reads CSVGGRNTDTQYF. CDR3 nucleotides: TGCAGCGTTGGGGGCAGGAACACAGATACGCAGTATTTT.

The V call is TRBV30, the J call TRBJ1-2; 8 positions agree with TRBD1. Germline loops: CDR1 GTSNPN, CDR2 SVGIG (reference sequence). The CDR3 sequence is 12 residues long. The CDR3 loop reads CASGTGNYGYTF. CDR3 bases: TGTGCTTCCGGGACAGGAAACTATGGCTACACCTTC.

The chain combines TRBV25-1 with TRBJ1-5; perhaps TRBD1 as D (6 bases). This CDR3 has 13 residues. Germline V gene data show CDR1 as MGHDK and CDR2 as SYGVNS. Deletions cut 4 bases from V and 4 bases from J, with 8 bases between. The CDR3 protein is CASSVQGNQPQHF. The CDR3 DNA reads as TGTGCCAGCAGTGTACAGGGAAATCAGCCCCAGCATTTT. Combining the CDR3 with reference TRBV25-1 and TRBJ1-5 gives the whole variable domain EADIYQTPRYLVIGTGKKITLECSQTMGHDKMYWYQQDPGMELHLIHYSYGVNSTEKGDLSSESTVSRIRTEHFPLTLESARPSHTSQYLCASSVQGNQPQHFGDGTRLSIL.

The chain couples TRBV29-1 to TRBJ2-6, with 12 bases that match TRBD1. Looked up from germline, CDR1 is SQVTM and CDR2 is ANQGSEA. The CDR3 sequence is 15 residues long. V lost 7 bases, J lost 2 bases, and 3 bases stayed unmatched. The CDR3 nucleotides read TGCAGCGGGGGACAGGGGGCCGCTGGGGCCAACGTCCTGACTTTC. Amino acid sequence: CSGGQGAAGANVLTF.

The chain is built from TRBV29-1 and TRBJ2-7, with D possibly being TRBD1 (6 bases). Per germline, CDR1 SQVTM and CDR2 ANQGSEA. The CDR3 runs 15 residues. Trimming stripped 3 bases from V and 2 bases from J, with 17 bases between. The CDR3 loop reads CSVEKTSGVPYEQYF. The CDR3 DNA is TGCAGCGTTGAGAAGACCTCAGGGGTCCCCTACGAGCAGTACTTC.

The rearrangement joins TRBV4-1 to TRBJ2-5; D ambiguous. Trimming removed 1 base from V and 1 base from J, with 7 bases in between. The CDR3 has 14 amino acids. Germline lookup yields CDR1 MGHRA and CDR2 YSYEKL. DNA of the CDR3: TGCGCCAGCAGCCAAGTGTCTAGCCAAGAGACCCAGTACTTC. Protein: CASSQVSSQETQYF.

The chain joins TRBV29-1 to TRBJ2-5; possible D gene TRBD1, 6 bases. Trimming took 4 bases from V and 6 from J, leaving 15 bases between them. CDR3 length: 13 residues. The V gene's germline CDR1 is SQVTM and CDR2 ANQGSEA. CDR3 DNA: TGCAGCGTTGGTGGGGGCCAGGGGCAGACCCAGTACTTC. It yields the protein CSVGGGQGQTQYF.

This clone was picked up a small number of times. The CDR3 protein is CASSQTGLATEAFF. In DNA form, the CDR3 reads TGTGCCAGCAGCCAGACAGGGCTGGCCACTGAAGCTTTCTTT. This sequence joins TRBV7-3 and TRBJ1-1, with 7 positions matching TRBD1. Germline V gene data show CDR1 as SGHTA and CDR2 as FQGTGA. After removal of 5 bases from V and 4 bases from J, the junction contained 7 bases not matched to a gene. The CDR3 runs to 14 residues.

The sample holds a few counts of this clone. J is TRBJ2-1 and V is TRBV7-3; D perhaps matches TRBD2 (6 bases). The V end was cut by 4 bases, the J end by 9 bases, with 13 bases between. The CDR3 has 13 amino acids. CDR1 is SGHTA, CDR2 FQGTGA, per germline. The CDR3 here is CASSSQGLFEQFF. CDR3 in DNA: TGTGCCAGCAGCTCCCAGGGACTCTTTGAGCAGTTCTTC.

The V and J genes are TRBV5-4 and TRBJ1-2; 7 bases fit TRBD1. V trimming: 2 bases; J trimming: 3 bases; junction bases outside the gene matches: 7. Per the germline V gene, CDR1 is SGHNT and CDR2 is YYREEE (reference sequence). The CDR3 is made up of 15 amino acids. The CDR3 sequence is CASSFKTGTDYGYTF. CDR3 coding DNA: TGTGCCAGCAGCTTTAAGACAGGGACGGACTATGGCTACACCTTC.

This clone was observed a few times. The chain employs TRBV18 and TRBJ2-4; 7 positions agree with TRBD1. CDR1 is KGHSH and CDR2 is LQKENI in the germline V gene. This CDR3 region has 20 residues. J gave up 0 bases and V 3 bases, and 17 bases lay outside the gene matches. CDR3: CASSPETGFFATTAKNIQYF. The DNA for the CDR3 is TGTGCCAGCTCACCCGAGACAGGGTTTTTCGCTACTACAGCCAAAAACATTCAGTACTTC.

V and J are TRBV29-1 and TRBJ1-1, with D possibly TRBD1 on 5 matching bases. Germline CDR1 is SQVTM and CDR2 is ANQGSEA. The CDR3 length is 14 residues. Trimming removed 4 bases from V and 11 bases from J, with 23 bases in between. The CDR3: CSVVSQVGSEGAFF. CDR3 nucleotide sequence: TGCAGCGTTGTATCACAGGTAGGGTCCGAAGGGGCTTTCTTT. Full variable domain (rest looked up from reference TRBV29-1 and TRBJ1-1): SAVISQKPSRDICQRGTSLTIQCQVDSQVTMMFWYRQQPGQSLTLIATANQGSEATYESGFVIDKFPISRPNLTFSTLTVSNMSPEDSSIYLCSVVSQVGSEGAFFGQGTRLTVV.

This clone was detected a few times. The chain has TRBV29-1 and TRBJ2-7; D is possibly TRBD1 or TRBD2 (5 bases each). The CDR3 loop spans 12 amino acids. Germline V gene data show CDR1 as SQVTM and CDR2 as ANQGSEA. Deletions cut 4 bases from V and 2 bases from J, with 9 bases between. The CDR3 DNA reads TGCAGCGTTGGTGGGACGACCTACGAGCAGTACTTC. Protein: CSVGGTTYEQYF.

This clone was counted between two and nine times. J is TRBJ2-3 and V is TRBV9; TRBD1 matches at 9 bases. This CDR3 is 16 amino acids long. V lost 3 bases to trimming and J lost 2 bases; unmatched junction nucleotides: 7. Germline loops: CDR1 SGDLS, CDR2 YYNGEE. CDR3 bases: TGTGCCAGCAGCGAGGGACAGGGCAGGTCCACAGATACGCAGTATTTT. This codes for CASSEGQGRSTDTQYF.

This chain connects TRBV29-1 to TRBJ2-3, with 7 bases fitting TRBD1. Per the germline V gene, CDR1 is SQVTM and CDR2 is ANQGSEA. The length of the CDR3 is 13 residues. V dropped 4 bases and J dropped 4; count of bases not matched to a gene: 5. The DNA for the CDR3 is TGCAGCGTTGGACAGGGAAAATCAGATACGCAGTATTTT. This sequence encodes CSVGQGKSDTQYF.

This clone appeared a few times. This rearrangement joins TRBV7-2 to TRBJ1-2, with 7 positions matching TRBD1. The CDR3 spans 15 residues. CDR1 SGHTA and CDR2 FQGNSA come from the germline V gene. The ends lost 2 bases at V and 8 bases at J; junction bases unmatched: 11. CDR3 loop: CASSLMGGGAEGYTF. In nucleotides, the CDR3 is TGTGCCAGCAGCTTAATGGGAGGGGGCGCTGAGGGCTACACCTTC.

The chain combines TRBV18 with TRBJ2-3; the match to TRBD1 covers 12 bases. The germline CDR1 and CDR2 sequences are KGHSH and LQKENI. CDR3 length equals 15 residues. J was trimmed by 5 bases and V by 3 bases; bases with no gene match: 3. The CDR3 reads CASSPRDRGQDTQYF. The CDR3 DNA reads TGTGCCAGCTCACCCAGGGACAGGGGGCAAGATACGCAGTATTTT.

V and J are TRBV28 and TRBJ2-5; D is ambiguous. Trimming removed 5 bases from V and 5 bases from J, with 12 bases in between. Germline V gene sequence: CDR1 MDHEN, CDR2 SYDVKM. The CDR3 has 13 amino acids. The CDR3 region is CASSAPWSETQYF. DNA of the CDR3: TGTGCCAGCAGTGCCCCCTGGAGCGAGACCCAGTACTTC.

V gene TRBV29-1 combines with J gene TRBJ2-2, with 9 positions matching TRBD1. Germline assignment: CDR1 SQVTM and CDR2 ANQGSEA. The trim removed 5 bases at V and 10 bases at J, leaving 2 bases unmatched. CDR3 size: 11 residues. The CDR3 region is CSVRTGEELFF. The CDR3 DNA follows: TGCAGCGTTCGGACAGGGGAGGAGCTGTTTTTT.

The chain links TRBV29-1 to TRBJ1-1, with D possibly being TRBD1 (5 bases). V was cut by 4 bases and J by 4 bases, with 10 bases left in between. The CDR3 is 12 residues long. Germline CDR1 and CDR2: SQVTM and ANQGSEA. The CDR3 DNA reads TGCAGCGTTGTCAGTAGGGGCACTGAAGCTTTCTTT. Its translation is CSVVSRGTEAFF.

V usage is TRBV9 and J usage is TRBJ2-7; no reliable D call. The V gene's germline CDR1 is SGDLS and CDR2 YYNGEE. Trimming took off 4 bases at V and 2 bases at J, with 16 bases between the two ends. The CDR3 sequence is 15 residues long. The CDR3 sequence: CASSPGRSNAYEQYF. The DNA for the CDR3 is TGTGCCAGCAGCCCTGGTCGGAGTAATGCCTACGAGCAGTACTTC.

The chain combines TRBV29-1 with TRBJ2-5; perhaps TRBD1 as D (7 bases). CDR1 SQVTM and CDR2 ANQGSEA come from the germline V gene. Between the trimmed V and J ends, which lost 5 bases and 3 bases, there was a span of 16 bases. The CDR3 covers 14 residues. The CDR3: CSVFGGGTEETQYF. For the CDR3, the DNA is TGCAGCGTTTTCGGGGGTGGGACAGAAGAGACCCAGTACTTC.

The CDR3 is CSVEDTGPREKLFF. DNA for the CDR3: TGCAGCGTTGAAGATACAGGTCCGCGGGAAAAACTGTTTTTT. The gene calls are TRBV29-1 and TRBJ1-4; TRBD1 might be the D (5 bases). Looked up from germline, CDR1 is SQVTM and CDR2 is ANQGSEA. The CDR3 is 14 residues long. V shed 0 bases and J shed 8 bases, with 13 bases lying between them.

This clone was seen more than once but under ten times. The rearrangement links TRBV25-1 to TRBJ2-7, with TRBD1 identical over 7 bases. J lost 10 bases, V lost 4 bases, and 13 bases had no gene match. Germline V gene data show CDR1 as MGHDK and CDR2 as SYGVNS. The CDR3 spans 14 residues. CDR3: CASSARQGPSFQYF. CDR3 coding DNA: TGTGCCAGCAGTGCCCGACAGGGTCCCTCGTTTCAGTACTTC.

This clone was seen only a few times. The genes are TRBV7-9 and TRBJ2-1, with 7 bases identical to TRBD2. CDR3 length: 13 residues. Looked up from germline, CDR1 is SEHNR and CDR2 is FQNEAQ (reference sequence). Trimming removed 2 bases from V and 7 bases from J; junction bases left unmatched: 2. CDR3 DNA: TGTGCCAGCAGCTTACTAGCGGCGAATGAGCAGTTCTTC. Amino acid sequence: CASSLLAANEQFF.

This clone was recorded a few times. The V and J genes are TRBV29-1 and TRBJ2-3, with D perhaps given as TRBD1 or TRBD2 (5 bases each). This CDR3 contains 12 residues. Trimming cost V 8 bases and J 4 bases, with 13 bases left between them. Germline V gene lookup returns CDR1 SQVTM and CDR2 ANQGSEA. The CDR3 region is CSWGSPPDTQYF. CDR3 sequence (DNA): TGCAGCTGGGGGAGTCCGCCAGATACGCAGTATTTT.

This clone was found a few times. The chain has TRBV7-2 and TRBJ2-5, with D perhaps matching TRBD1 (5 bases). CDR3 length equals 15 residues. V was shortened by 7 bases and J by 3 bases, with 18 bases between the two germline ends. Germline loops: CDR1 SGHTA, CDR2 FQGNSA. The CDR3 region has the DNA TGTGCCAGCATACCGGCAGGGCGAAGGGAAGAGACCCAGTACTTC. It yields the protein CASIPAGRREETQYF. Full variable domain (outside the CDR3, taken from reference TRBV7-2 and TRBJ2-5): GAGVSQSPSNKVTEKGKDVELRCDPISGHTALYWYRQSLGQGLEFLIYFQGNSAPDKSGLPSDRFSAERTGGSVSTLTIQRTQQEDSAVYLCASIPAGRREETQYFGPGTRLLVL.